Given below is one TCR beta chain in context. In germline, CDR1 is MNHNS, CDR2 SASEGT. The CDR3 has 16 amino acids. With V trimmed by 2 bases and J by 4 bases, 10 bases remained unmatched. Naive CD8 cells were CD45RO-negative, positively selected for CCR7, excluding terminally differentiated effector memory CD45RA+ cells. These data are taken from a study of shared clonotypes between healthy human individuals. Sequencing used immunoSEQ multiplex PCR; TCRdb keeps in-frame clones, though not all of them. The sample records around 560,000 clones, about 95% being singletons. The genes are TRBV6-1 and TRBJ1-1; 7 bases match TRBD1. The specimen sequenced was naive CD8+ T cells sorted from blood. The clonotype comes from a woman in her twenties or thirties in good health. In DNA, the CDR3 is TGTGCCAGCAGTGAATGGCAGGGGGAGGGTGTCACTGAAGCTTTCTTT. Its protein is CASSEWQGEGVTEAFF.